Below, 3 T cell receptor beta chains from the same sample are listed, as sequenced in a study of tumor-infiltrating lymphocytes in primary liver carcinoma. From roughly 0.55 ug of total RNA, TCR beta-specific cDNA was reverse-transcribed using a constant-region primer. Three rounds of nested multiplex PCR with slightly modified ARM-PCR produced TCR beta libraries. A C-beta reverse primer was combined with TRBV1-TRBV30 forward primers in the first two PCR rounds, and each round had 9 to 10 cycles. TCRdb processed the multiplex PCR reads anew with MiXCR; each CDR3 protein has one entry. The repertoire holds 300,000 to 400,000 distinct CDR3 sequences, with about two thirds as singletons. Unsorted whole blood yielded the blood RNA, and germline DNA was also extracted. Sequencing was performed on peripheral blood. Every receptor here comes from a man aged 40-49 years with primary liver carcinoma and hepatitis B virus infection.

As for this clonotype: Given the absence of the conserved phenylalanine or tryptophan at the CDR3 end, a read error is likely. V is TRBV11-2 and J is TRBJ2-7, with D perhaps TRBD2 (5 bases). This CDR3 contains 13 residues. Germline CDR1 is SGHAT and CDR2 is FQNNGV. The CDR3 spells CTSSFGGASEQYY. The CDR3 nucleotides are TGTACCAGCAGCTTCGGAGGTGCTAGCGAGCAGTACTAC.

This clonotype was counted a few times. With a much larger clone just one base away, this may be a read error. The V call is TRBV12-3 or TRBV12-4, the J call TRBJ2-3; possible D gene TRBD2, 5 bases. The CDR3 has 14 residues. The CDR3 protein is CVSSFRGSTDTQYF. CDR3 sequence (DNA): TGTGTCAGCAGTTTCCGGGGAAGCACAGATACGCAGTATTTT.

Concerning this clonotype itself: One end of the junction is discordant with germline, which a read error may explain. J is TRBJ2-5 and V is TRBV12-3 or TRBV12-4; D gene uncertain. The CDR3 has 13 amino acids. CDR3 in amino acids: CASTLGEEETQYF. In DNA, the CDR3 is TGTGCAAGCACCCTGGGCGAGGAAGAGACCCAGTACTTC.